A single sample gave rise to the 9 T cell receptor beta chains below, sequenced in a study of blood T cell repertoires in COVID-19 (TCRdb year 2020). The library came from the immunoSEQ multiplex PCR assay. TCRdb limited this immuneACCESS table to in-frame rearrangements with V and J called. A share of clones is missing; checked studies link under half to unresolved V genes, and the rest is unexplained. The sample includes a few hundred thousand clones, with about nine tenths observed a single time. Under 13% of the sample is taken by the ten largest. The sample was PBMCs or T cells enriched from blood (not recorded which). These receptor sequences come from a man between 18 and 35 years old with acute COVID-19.

This chain connects TRBV4-1 to TRBJ2-1; maybe TRBD1 (5 bases). The germline V gene has CDR1 MGHRA and CDR2 YSYEKL. The CDR3 is 15 residues long. Trimming stripped 1 base from V and 1 base from J, with 8 bases between. This CDR3 reads CASSQVSGSYNEQFF. In nucleotides, the CDR3 is TGCGCCAGCAGCCAAGTGTCAGGGTCCTACAATGAGCAGTTCTTC.

The genes are TRBV5-5 and TRBJ1-2, with 7 nucleotides matching TRBD1. The CDR3 is 13 amino acids. Germline V CDR1 and CDR2: SGHKS, YYEKEE (reference sequence). J gave up 6 bases and V 2 bases, and 4 bases lay outside the gene matches. The CDR3 region is CASSLDRANGYTF. The CDR3 coding sequence is TGTGCCAGCAGCTTAGACAGGGCGAATGGCTACACCTTC.

The chain joins TRBV4-3 to TRBJ2-5; TRBD2 matches 7 bases. CDR3 length: 17 amino acids. Losses at the gene ends were 3 bases for V and 4 bases for J; bases not matched to a gene: 14. Germline V CDR1 and CDR2: LGHNA, YSLEER. CDR3 residues: CASSQRPSGDPRETQYF. For the CDR3, the DNA is TGCGCCAGCAGCCAGCGTCCTAGCGGCGATCCAAGAGAGACCCAGTACTTC.

The rearrangement joins TRBV19 to TRBJ1-5; unclear D gene. Germline loops: CDR1 LNHDA, CDR2 SQIVND (reference sequence). V lost 1 base and J lost 0, with 4 bases in between. The CDR3 totals 14 residues. Here the CDR3 DNA reads TGTGCCAGTAGTATAGTAAATAGCAATCAGCCCCAGCATTTT. As protein: CASSIVNSNQPQHF. Full variable domain (missing parts from reference TRBV19 and TRBJ1-5): DGGITQSPKYLFRKEGQNVTLSCEQNLNHDAMYWYRQDPGQGLRLIYYSQIVNDFQKGDIAEGYSVSREKKESFPLTVTSAQKNPTAFYLCASSIVNSNQPQHFGDGTRLSIL.

This chain's CDR3 is CSVSKAGTGGNIQYF. In DNA form, the CDR3 reads TGCAGCGTTAGTAAAGCCGGGACAGGGGGCAACATTCAGTACTTC. This chain links TRBV29-1 with TRBJ2-4, with 12 bases aligning to TRBD1. V dropped 5 bases and J dropped 7; count of bases not matched to a gene: 9. Germline V gene sequence: CDR1 SQVTM, CDR2 ANQGSEA. CDR3 length equals 15 residues.

The chain is built from TRBV4-3 and TRBJ2-2; possible D gene TRBD1, 6 bases. The CDR3 sequence is 17 residues long. Trimming pared 0 bases from V and 2 bases from J, leaving 13 bases between. CDR1 is LGHNA and CDR2 is YSLEER in the germline V gene. CDR3 sequence: CASSQDYGTHNTGELFF. For the CDR3, the DNA is TGCGCCAGCAGCCAAGATTACGGGACACACAACACCGGGGAGCTGTTTTTT.

This clone was picked up many times. The sample holds other DNA sequences that translate to the same CDR3. The J gene is TRBJ2-2, the V gene TRBV7-8; possibly TRBD1 for D (5 bases). V was clipped by 4 bases and J by 5 bases, with 8 bases between them. The CDR3 consists of 13 residues. The germline gives CDR1 SGHVS, CDR2 FQNEAQ. CDR3 in DNA: TGTGCCAGCAGCTCAGGGCGGACCGGGGAGCTGTTTTTT. Translating gives CASSSGRTGELFF.

This clone was detected a few times. The V call is TRBV27, the J call TRBJ1-4; D gene ambiguous. This CDR3 comprises 14 residues. Germline-derived CDR1 and CDR2 are MNHEY and SMNVEV (reference sequence). V dropped 5 bases and J dropped 0 bases, with 7 bases sitting between them. The CDR3 protein is CASSVEATNEKLFF. In DNA, the CDR3 is TGTGCCAGCAGTGTAGAAGCAACTAATGAAAAACTGTTTTTT.

The CDR3 bases are TGTGCCAGCAGGCTAACGGGGGGAGCTTTCTTT. Its translation: CASRLTGGAFF. The genes are TRBV7-2 and TRBJ1-1, with a weak D call TRBD1 (5 bases). The V gene lost 6 bases and the J gene lost 10 bases, with 12 bases spanning the gap. The V gene's germline CDR1 is SGHTA and CDR2 FQGNSA. CDR3 length: 11 residues.